This T cell receptor (beta chain) was sequenced for a study of graft-versus-host responses after intestinal transplantation. Germline loops: CDR1 LNHDA, CDR2 SQIVND (reference sequence). The CDR3 totals 16 residues. The V gene end was trimmed by 6 bases and the J gene end by 1 base; junction bases not matched to a gene: 6. This clone has only a few counts. Study-wide points: In patients with graft-donor T cell macrochimerism, allograft graft-versus-host to host-versus-graft clonal ratios were high. Recipient marrow held GvH clones, some first seen in ileum or blood.

Assay: immunoSEQ multiplex PCR; the TCRdb copy retains only in-frame clones and omits some. The sample contains about 11,000 clones, about 33% of which appear only once. This TCR derives from a human patient who was an organ donor for intestinal transplantation. The sample consisted of alloreactive CD4+ T cells from a mixed lymphocyte reaction culture, taken before transplantation. The subset here: CFSE-low proliferating T cells sorted from roughly 6-day pre-transplant mixed lymphocyte reaction (GvH or HvG direction). The V gene is TRBV19, the J gene TRBJ1-5; 10 nucleotides agree with TRBD1. The chain's CDR3 is CASSTTGGGSNQPQHF. In DNA, the CDR3 is TGTGCCAGTAGCACGACAGGGGGCGGGAGCAATCAGCCCCAGCATTTT.